This record covers a single T cell receptor beta chain. The data originate from a study of blood T cell repertoires in COVID-19. The protocol was immunoSEQ multiplex PCR, while the TCRdb copy is restricted to in-frame clones and leaves out a portion. The table shows more than 400,000 clones, with approximately 85% occurring only once. Germline V gene data show CDR1 as SEHNR and CDR2 as FQNEAQ (reference sequence). With 5 bases removed from V and 5 bases from J, the gap between germline ends came to 12 bases. This CDR3 is built from 13 residues. The receptor comes from a human donor in a cohort sampled during active COVID-19. The specimen sequenced was peripheral blood. V and J are TRBV7-9 and TRBJ2-5, with a possible D match to TRBD1 (5 bases). The CDR3 DNA reads as TGTGCCAGCAGCCCCCGGCAGGGTGAGACCCAGTACTTC. It codes for CASSPRQGETQYF.